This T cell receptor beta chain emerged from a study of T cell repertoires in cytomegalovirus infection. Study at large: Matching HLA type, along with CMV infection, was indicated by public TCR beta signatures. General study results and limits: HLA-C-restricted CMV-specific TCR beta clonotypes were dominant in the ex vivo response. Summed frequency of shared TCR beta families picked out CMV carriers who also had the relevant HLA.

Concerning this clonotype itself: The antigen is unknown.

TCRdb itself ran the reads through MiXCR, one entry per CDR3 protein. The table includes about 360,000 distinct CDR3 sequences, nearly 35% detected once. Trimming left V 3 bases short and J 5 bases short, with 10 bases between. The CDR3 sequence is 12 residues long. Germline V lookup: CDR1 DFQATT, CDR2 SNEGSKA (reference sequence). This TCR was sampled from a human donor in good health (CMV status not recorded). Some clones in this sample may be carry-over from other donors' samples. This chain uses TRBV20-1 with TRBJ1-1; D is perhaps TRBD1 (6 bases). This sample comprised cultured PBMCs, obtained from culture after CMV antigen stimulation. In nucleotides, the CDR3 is TGCAGTGCTAGGCGGGGGCGGACTGAAGCTTTCTTT. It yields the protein CSARRGRTEAFF.